Listed here are 28 T cell receptor beta chains from one sample, sequenced in a study of blood T cell repertoires in COVID-19 (dated by TCRdb to 2020 to 2021). The library was generated by the immunoSEQ multiplex PCR assay. TCRdb obtained this table from immuneACCESS and retained in-frame rearrangements with V and J assigned. These tables miss some clones; where compared with another copy, unresolved V genes account for less than half of the shortfall, and the remainder is unexplained. In this sample the table shows around 65,000 clones, approximately 86% of which occur a single time. Together, the top ten hold approximately 16% of the sample. The sequenced material came from peripheral blood. The receptor source for this set is a man older than 75 with active COVID-19.

This chain uses TRBV7-8 with TRBJ1-5, with a weak D call TRBD1 (5 bases). The V and J ends lost 6 bases and 4 bases respectively, with 19 bases between them. The germline V gene encodes CDR1 SGHVS and CDR2 FQNEAQ. The CDR3 spans 16 residues. DNA for the CDR3: TGTGCCAGCAGTCCCGCGGTAGGTGGGGGGAATCAGCCCCAGCATTTT. Protein product: CASSPAVGGGNQPQHF.

This CDR3 reads CASSLVAVGRANTEAFF. The DNA of the CDR3 is TGTGCCAGCAGCTTAGTAGCGGTAGGTAGGGCTAACACTGAAGCTTTCTTT. This chain joins TRBV7-2 and TRBJ1-1; no firm D call. Trimming shortened V by 1 base and J by 2 bases, and 17 bases separated the two germline ends. CDR3 length: 17 amino acids. Germline values: CDR1 SGHTA, CDR2 FQGNSA. The full variable domain, completed using reference TRBV7-2 and TRBJ1-1, is GAGVSQSPSNKVTEKGKDVELRCDPISGHTALYWYRQSLGQGLEFLIYFQGNSAPDKSGLPSDRFSAERTGGSVSTLTIQRTQQEDSAVYLCASSLVAVGRANTEAFFGQGTRLTVV.

The chain has TRBV5-8 and TRBJ2-3; 9 positions match TRBD1. Germline lookup yields CDR1 SGHTS and CDR2 YDEGEE. Trimming removed 3 bases from V and 1 base from J; junction bases left unmatched: 3. This CDR3 has 15 residues. CDR3 residues: CASSSGTGRTDTQYF. CDR3 nucleotide sequence: TGTGCCAGCAGCTCCGGGACAGGGCGCACAGATACGCAGTATTTT.

CDR3 DNA sequence: TGTGCCAGCAGTTTAGGGAGGGTAGCCGGGGAGCTGTTTTTT. Amino acid sequence: CASSLGRVAGELFF. This chain joins TRBV28 and TRBJ2-2; 7 bases map to TRBD2. The CDR3 length is 14 residues. Germline V lookup: CDR1 MDHEN, CDR2 SYDVKM. The ends lost 2 bases at V and 6 bases at J; junction bases unmatched: 3.

The CDR3, as DNA: TGTGCCAGCAGTGGCCAGGGGAGCGAGCAGTACTTC. It is translated as CASSGQGSEQYF. The chain employs TRBV25-1 and TRBJ2-7, with D possibly matching TRBD1 (6 bases). Germline CDR1 and CDR2: MGHDK and SYGVNS. Trimming removed 4 bases from V and 6 bases from J, with 10 bases in between. The CDR3 has 12 amino acids.

The chain is built from TRBV7-8 and TRBJ1-4, with 7 bases matching TRBD1. Germline CDR1 and CDR2: SGHVS and FQNEAQ. CDR3 length: 15 amino acids. The V and J ends lost 3 bases and 7 bases, in that order; junction bases with no gene match: 8. The DNA for the CDR3 is TGTGCCAGCAGCTTGATGGGGGCAGGGGGTGAAAAACTGTTTTTT. It specifies CASSLMGAGGEKLFF. The whole variable domain, remainder taken from reference TRBV7-8 and TRBJ1-4, is GAGVSQSPRYKVAKRGQDVALRCDPISGHVSLFWYQQALGQGPEFLTYFQNEAQLDKSGLPSDRFFAERPEGSVSTLKIQRTQQEDSAVYLCASSLMGAGGEKLFFGSGTQLSVL.

This chain uses TRBV19 with TRBJ2-2, with a tentative D call TRBD2 (7 bases). This CDR3 comprises 14 residues. Germline lookup yields CDR1 LNHDA and CDR2 SQIVND (reference sequence). V dropped 3 bases and J dropped 7 bases, with 12 bases sitting between them. The DNA of the CDR3 is TGTGCCAGTAGTATCGGGGGGCTGAGCGGGGAGCTGTTTTTT. This gives the protein CASSIGGLSGELFF.

This clone was seen a single time. The rearrangement joins TRBV7-2 to TRBJ2-1; possibly TRBD2 for D (6 bases). This CDR3 is built from 16 residues. Looked up from germline, CDR1 is SGHTA and CDR2 is FQGNSA. Deletions cut 1 base from V and 2 bases from J, with 12 bases between. The DNA of the CDR3 is TGTGCCAGCAGCTTAGGTATCGAGCGGGCCTACAATGAGCAGTTCTTC. It is translated as CASSLGIERAYNEQFF.

This chain uses TRBV10-3 with TRBJ2-5; 8 bases are a match to TRBD2. Germline CDR1 is ENHRY and CDR2 is SYGVKD. The CDR3 covers 14 residues. Germline trimming cut 4 bases from V and 7 bases from J; bases unmatched to any gene: 8. CDR3 in DNA: TGTGCCATCAGTGCCCCTCGGGCGGGAGGGACCCAGTACTTC. Translation: CAISAPRAGGTQYF.

V is TRBV6-2 or TRBV6-3 and J is TRBJ1-1, with D tentatively TRBD1 (5 bases). This CDR3 contains 11 residues. Germline V CDR1 and CDR2: MNHEY, SVGEGT. Trimming stripped 5 bases from V and 8 bases from J, with 9 bases between. In DNA, the CDR3 is TGTGCCAGCAGTCAAGGGGTGGAAGCTTTCTTT. The encoded protein is CASSQGVEAFF.

The V call is TRBV2, the J call TRBJ1-1; a possible D gene is TRBD1 (5 bases). CDR3 size: 13 residues. The V end was cut by 2 bases, the J end by 1 base, with 5 bases between. Germline CDR1 is SNHLY and CDR2 is FYNNEI. CDR3 DNA: TGTGCCAGCAGTGAACAGGGGAACACTGAAGCTTTCTTT. Translating gives CASSEQGNTEAFF.

This chain joins TRBV11-3 and TRBJ2-5, with 8 nucleotides matching TRBD2. Germline V gives CDR1 SGHNT, CDR2 YENEEA. The CDR3 has 14 amino acids. The ends lost 0 bases at V and 3 bases at J; junction bases unmatched: 0. The CDR3 reads CASSLEAGEETQYF. The DNA of the CDR3 is TGTGCCAGCAGCTTAGAAGCGGGGGAAGAGACCCAGTACTTC.

The gene calls are TRBV4-2 and TRBJ2-3, with a tentative D call TRBD1 (6 bases). The germline V and J ends were trimmed by 4 bases and 4 bases, with 21 bases remaining between them. The length of the CDR3 is 17 residues. The germline V gene encodes CDR1 LGHNA and CDR2 YNFKEQ. The CDR3: CASSLTTTGFKADTQYF. The CDR3 coding sequence is TGTGCCAGCAGCCTAACCACAACAGGGTTTAAGGCAGATACGCAGTATTTT.

This clone has more than one count but fewer than ten. The V gene is TRBV7-2, the J gene TRBJ2-1; 8 positions agree with TRBD2. The CDR3 is 16 amino acids. Germline CDR1 SGHTA, CDR2 FQGNSA. Losses at the gene ends were 1 base for V and 4 bases for J; bases not matched to a gene: 6. The CDR3 spells CASSLVSGGSYNEQFF. The CDR3 DNA sequence: TGTGCCAGCAGCTTAGTTTCGGGAGGGTCTTACAATGAGCAGTTCTTC.

The V gene is TRBV12-3 or TRBV12-4, the J gene TRBJ2-1; D unresolved. With 3 bases removed from V and 7 bases from J, the gap between germline ends came to 10 bases. The CDR3 totals 13 residues. In nucleotides, the CDR3 is TGTGCCAGCAGTTTGGATTCGGAGAATGAGCAGTTCTTC. Translated: CASSLDSENEQFF.

V usage is TRBV5-1 and J usage is TRBJ2-7, with 13 nucleotides matching TRBD2. The length of the CDR3 is 14 residues. Germline V gene data show CDR1 as SGHRS and CDR2 as YFSETQ. With 8 bases clipped from V and 4 bases from J, the junction kept 6 bases outside the gene matches. In nucleotides, the CDR3 is TGCGCCAGTAAAGAGGGACTAGCGGGGTACGAGCAGTACTTC. It yields the protein CASKEGLAGYEQYF.

This clone was seen only once. The rearrangement links TRBV6-5 to TRBJ2-4, with unresolved D. The CDR3 runs 14 residues. The V and J ends lost 8 bases and 1 base respectively, with 12 bases between them. Germline assignment: CDR1 MNHEY and CDR2 SVGAGI. CDR3 region: CASGLERAKNIQYF. The CDR3 DNA reads TGTGCCAGCGGGTTAGAGAGGGCCAAAAACATTCAGTACTTC.

The V gene is TRBV4-2, the J gene TRBJ1-1; 7 positions match TRBD1. CDR3 length equals 17 residues. In germline, CDR1 is LGHNA, CDR2 YNFKEQ. The trim removed 1 base at V and 2 bases at J, leaving 10 bases unmatched. The chain's CDR3 is CASSQVIRGDSNTEAFF. In nucleotides, the CDR3 is TGTGCCAGCAGCCAAGTCATCAGGGGGGACAGCAACACTGAAGCTTTCTTT.

This clone was recorded a few times. The chain carries TRBV18 and TRBJ1-2; D gene ambiguous. The CDR3 is made up of 11 amino acids. Germline-derived CDR1 and CDR2 are KGHSH and LQKENI. Trimming shortened V by 3 bases and J by 7 bases, and 6 bases separated the two germline ends. CDR3 loop: CASSPDTGYTF. The DNA of the CDR3 is TGTGCCAGCTCACCTGACACTGGCTACACCTTC. Full variable domain (rest looked up from reference TRBV18 and TRBJ1-2): NAGVMQNPRHLVRRRGQEARLRCSPMKGHSHVYWYRQLPEEGLKFMVYLQKENIIDESGMPKERFSAEFPKEGPSILRIQQVVRGDSAAYFCASSPDTGYTFGSGTRLTVV.

This chain connects TRBV4-1 to TRBJ1-6; D is unclear. This CDR3 contains 18 residues. CDR1 is MGHRA and CDR2 is YSYEKL in the germline V gene. Trimming took off 1 base at V and 0 bases at J, with 13 bases between the two ends. CDR3 region: CASSQGLPTSSYNSPLHF. The CDR3 DNA sequence: TGCGCCAGCAGCCAAGGACTCCCCACGAGCTCCTATAATTCACCCCTCCACTTT.

The chain is built from TRBV7-9 and TRBJ2-3, with TRBD2 matching 8 bases. The CDR3 length is 17 residues. Per germline, CDR1 SEHNR and CDR2 FQNEAQ (reference sequence). The V gene end was trimmed by 5 bases and the J gene end by 0 bases; junction bases not matched to a gene: 10. CDR3 nucleotide sequence: TGTGCCAGCAGCGACAGTAGGGCTAGCGGGAGCACAGATACGCAGTATTTT. Its translation is CASSDSRASGSTDTQYF. Drawing the rest from reference TRBV7-9 and TRBJ2-3, the complete variable domain is DTGVSQNPRHKITKRGQNVTFRCDPISEHNRLYWYRQTLGQGPEFLTYFQNEAQLEKSRLLSDRFSAERPKGSFSTLEIQRTEQGDSAMYLCASSDSRASGSTDTQYFGPGTRLTVL.

This clone has a count of ten or more. CDR3 sequence reads: CASSLVGQGNSPLHF. CDR3 DNA: TGTGCCAGCAGTCTAGTCGGACAGGGGAATTCACCCCTCCACTTT. This chain joins TRBV6-5 and TRBJ1-6; 9 nucleotides agree with TRBD1. This CDR3 comprises 15 residues. V lost 5 bases, J lost 7 bases, and 6 bases stayed unmatched. Germline V gene data show CDR1 as MNHEY and CDR2 as SVGAGI.

On this clone: A read error may account for a junction end that differs from germline. Other nucleotide sequences from this sample produce the same CDR3. This sequence joins TRBV6-2 or TRBV6-3 and TRBJ2-7; D gene uncertain. The CDR3 has 13 amino acids. Germline CDR1 and CDR2: MNHEY and SVGEGT. The chain's CDR3 is CASSRTPHWRQYF. The CDR3 region has the DNA TGTGCTAGCAGTCGAACCCCCCATTGGAGGCAGTACTTC.

With respect to this clone: A read error may account for a junction end that differs from germline. The chain is built from TRBV14 and TRBJ2-3; a possible D gene is TRBD2 (6 bases). Germline V CDR1 and CDR2: SGHDN, FVKESK. CDR3 length: 18 residues. The CDR3, as DNA: TGTGTCAGCAGCCAAGATGAGATGGGGACTTACAGCACAGATACGCAGTATTTT. Its translation is CVSSQDEMGTYSTDTQYF.

The chain has TRBV5-5 and TRBJ1-1; the D is unclear. The CDR3 consists of 15 residues. The germline V and J ends were trimmed by 0 bases and 5 bases, with 14 bases remaining between them. Per germline, CDR1 SGHKS and CDR2 YYEKEE (reference sequence). The CDR3 DNA follows: TGTGCCAGCAGCTTGGATTCGGGAGGTGTGACTGAAGCTTTCTTT. This codes for CASSLDSGGVTEAFF.

The genes are TRBV7-3 and TRBJ2-1; tentatively, D is TRBD1 (5 bases). Germline values: CDR1 SGHTA, CDR2 FQGTGA. Trimming stripped 4 bases from V and 9 bases from J, with 19 bases between. The CDR3 totals 15 residues. The CDR3 DNA is TGTGCCAGCAGCTCAACAGGAGTTGTATACGGTGAGCAGTTCTTC. This translates into CASSSTGVVYGEQFF. Supplemented by reference TRBV7-3 and TRBJ2-1, the full variable domain reads GAGVSQTPSNKVTEKGKYVELRCDPISGHTALYWYRQSLGQGPEFLIYFQGTGAADDSGLPNDRFFAVRPEGSVSTLKIQRTERGDSAVYLCASSSTGVVYGEQFFGPGTRLTVL.

This rearrangement joins TRBV2 to TRBJ2-7; the D gene is possibly TRBD2 (6 bases). The CDR3 totals 12 residues. Germline CDR1 reads SNHLY; CDR2 reads FYNNEI. The germline V and J ends were trimmed by 7 bases and 13 bases, with 20 bases remaining between them. The CDR3 DNA follows: TGTGCCAGCAAGGGTAGCGGAGAACCAATCTACTTC. This encodes CASKGSGEPIYF.

CDR3 sequence: CASSQVQGSRYNEQFF. DNA of the CDR3: TGTGCCAGCAGCCAAGTCCAGGGTTCACGCTACAATGAGCAGTTCTTC. V gene TRBV4-2 combines with J gene TRBJ2-1, with D possibly TRBD1 on 5 matching bases. Trimming left V 1 base short and J 3 bases short, with 13 bases between. From germline, CDR1 is LGHNA and CDR2 YNFKEQ. The CDR3 loop spans 16 amino acids.